The 21 T cell receptor beta chains in this list originate from one sample, sequenced in a study of response to subunit inactivated influenza vaccine. From the RT-PCR reads, TCRdb called clonotypes with MiXCR, one entry per CDR3 protein. The repertoire holds hundreds of thousands of distinct CDR3 sequences, with roughly 22% as singletons. The sample was PBMCs from blood, taken 21 months after vaccination. These receptors all come from a man between 50 and 75 years old who received an inactivated influenza vaccine.

The rearrangement joins TRBV5-6 to TRBJ1-4, with D perhaps matching TRBD1 (5 bases). Germline CDR1 and CDR2: SGHDT and YYEEEE. There are 15 residues in the CDR3. V lost 2 bases and J lost 8, with 16 bases in between. In nucleotides, the CDR3 is TGTGCCAGCAGCTTCTCCGGGACTGTAAAAGAAAAACTGTTTTTT. Translating it yields CASSFSGTVKEKLFF. The full variable domain, rest sourced from reference TRBV5-6 and TRBJ1-4, is DAGVTQSPTHLIKTRGQQVTLRCSPKSGHDTVSWYQQALGQGPQFIFQYYEEEERQRGNFPDRFSGHQFPNYSSELNVNALLLGDSALYLCASSFSGTVKEKLFFGSGTQLSVL.

The chain carries TRBV12-3 or TRBV12-4 and TRBJ2-2, with TRBD1 matching over 8 bases. J was trimmed by 7 bases and V by 6 bases; bases with no gene match: 10. This CDR3 has 15 residues. DNA for the CDR3: TGTGCCAGCAGCCCACAGGGGGTAATTGGCGGGGAGCTGTTTTTT. This translates into CASSPQGVIGGELFF.

The genes are TRBV20-1 and TRBJ2-3; 9 positions agree with TRBD1. The V and J ends lost 1 base and 5 bases, in that order; junction bases with no gene match: 4. The CDR3 is 14 residues long. Per the germline V gene, CDR1 is DFQATT and CDR2 is SNEGSKA (reference sequence). In DNA form, the CDR3 reads TGCAGTGCTAGAGGGACAGGGGCAAGAGATACGCAGTATTTT. Its protein is CSARGTGARDTQYF.

This sequence joins TRBV20-1 and TRBJ1-3; D call uncertain. The germline gives CDR1 DFQATT, CDR2 SNEGSKA (reference sequence). This CDR3 has 17 amino acids. The V end was cut by 2 bases, the J end by 0 bases, with 17 bases between. The CDR3 spells CSARSEDQVSSGNTIYF. The CDR3 coding sequence is TGCAGTGCTAGATCCGAAGATCAGGTATCCTCTGGAAACACCATATATTTT.

The sample holds a few counts of this clonotype. The chain uses TRBV29-1 and TRBJ2-7; D gene uncertain. The germline gives CDR1 SQVTM, CDR2 ANQGSEA. The CDR3 is 13 residues long. The V end was cut by 5 bases, the J end by 2 bases, with 13 bases between. This CDR3 is CSVILDRTYEQYF. In DNA form, the CDR3 reads TGCAGCGTTATCCTCGACCGAACCTACGAGCAGTACTTC.

This clonotype was counted at least ten times. This chain uses TRBV7-9 with TRBJ1-1; D unclear. CDR1 is SEHNR and CDR2 is FQNEAQ in the germline V gene (reference sequence). The CDR3 has 14 amino acids. V was pared by 2 bases and J by 1 base, with 8 bases between. The CDR3 nucleotides are TGTGCCAGCAGCTTATTGACGGAGAACACTGAAGCTTTCTTT. It is translated as CASSLLTENTEAFF. The full variable domain, its missing parts supplied by reference TRBV7-9 and TRBJ1-1, is DTGVSQNPRHKITKRGQNVTFRCDPISEHNRLYWYRQTLGQGPEFLTYFQNEAQLEKSRLLSDRFSAERPKGSFSTLEIQRTEQGDSAMYLCASSLLTENTEAFFGQGTRLTVV.

This rearrangement joins TRBV4-2 to TRBJ1-2; D not resolved. The V gene lost 1 base and the J gene lost 8 bases, with 14 bases spanning the gap. The CDR3 contains 14 residues. Germline CDR1 and CDR2: LGHNA and YNFKEQ. CDR3 coding DNA: TGTGCCAGCAGCCAAGGCATGGAAAAAAAGGGCTACACCTTC. Amino acids: CASSQGMEKKGYTF.

This clonotype was recorded a few times. The J gene is TRBJ1-5, the V gene TRBV20-1, with 7 bases that match TRBD1. CDR1 and CDR2 (germline): DFQATT, SNEGSKA (reference sequence). This CDR3 has 13 amino acids. Losses at the gene ends were 5 bases for V and 6 bases for J; bases not matched to a gene: 7. CDR3 sequence: CSARRGLGQPQHF. CDR3 nucleotides: TGCAGTGCTCGTAGGGGGCTTGGTCAGCCCCAGCATTTT.

This clonotype turned up a few times. The chain recombines TRBV7-2 with TRBJ2-7, with D unresolved. The V gene's germline CDR1 is SGHTA and CDR2 FQGNSA. This CDR3 comprises 14 residues. Trimming removed 0 bases from V and 4 bases from J, with 10 bases in between. This CDR3 reads CASSLAILGYEQYF. The CDR3 DNA is TGTGCCAGCAGCTTAGCCATACTGGGATACGAGCAGTACTTC.

The chain uses TRBV20-1 and TRBJ1-2; TRBD1 matches 9 bases. CDR1 is DFQATT, CDR2 SNEGSKA, per germline (reference sequence). This CDR3 spans 12 amino acids. Losses at the gene ends were 7 bases for V and 4 bases for J; bases not matched to a gene: 4. Here the CDR3 DNA reads TGCAGTGTCTCGGGACAGGGCTATGGCTACACCTTC. It encodes CSVSGQGYGYTF.

This chain uses TRBV20-1 with TRBJ1-5; 7 bases are a match to TRBD1. The V gene's germline CDR1 is DFQATT and CDR2 SNEGSKA (reference sequence). V lost 5 bases and J lost 2; bases outside the gene matches: 6. The CDR3 loop spans 14 amino acids. DNA of the CDR3: TGCAGTGCTCCTCACGGGACAGGCAATCAGCCCCAGCATTTT. It is translated as CSAPHGTGNQPQHF.

This clonotype was found a few times. The gene calls are TRBV5-1 and TRBJ2-5; possibly TRBD1 or TRBD2 for D (5 bases each). In germline, CDR1 is SGHRS, CDR2 YFSETQ. V was cut by 0 bases and J by 4 bases, with 7 bases left in between. CDR3 length: 13 amino acids. The CDR3 sequence is CASSLAGGETQYF. Written as DNA, the CDR3 is TGCGCCAGCAGCTTGGCTGGGGGAGAGACCCAGTACTTC.

V gene TRBV15 combines with J gene TRBJ1-4, with 8 bases fitting TRBD1. Germline V gene lookup returns CDR1 LNHNV and CDR2 YYDKDF (reference sequence). The trim removed 3 bases at V and 6 bases at J, leaving 6 bases unmatched. There are 15 residues in the CDR3. CDR3 in amino acids: CATSSRQGLDEKLFF. Here the CDR3 DNA reads TGTGCCACCAGCAGCCGACAGGGGCTGGATGAAAAACTGTTTTTT.

This clonotype was observed a few times. The CDR3 nucleotides are TGTGCCAGCAGTGTTTGGACAGGCACAGATACGCAGTATTTT. Amino acids: CASSVWTGTDTQYF. J is TRBJ2-3 and V is TRBV6-1; D is perhaps TRBD1 (6 bases). V was pared by 4 bases and J by 1 base, with 9 bases between. The CDR3 loop spans 14 amino acids. Germline V CDR1 and CDR2: MNHNS, SASEGT.

This clonotype occurred a few times. The V and J genes are TRBV27 and TRBJ1-1; D remains unclear. CDR3 length: 16 amino acids. Per germline, CDR1 MNHEY and CDR2 SMNVEV (reference sequence). The V end lost 8 bases, the J end lost 4 bases, and 23 bases lay between the germline ends. In DNA form, the CDR3 reads TGTGCCAGCCGCCTCTGGTCCGCCCAGGTCGGCACTGAAGCTTTCTTT. Translating gives CASRLWSAQVGTEAFF.

This chain connects TRBV29-1 to TRBJ2-7, with 9 bases fitting TRBD1. The V and J ends lost 7 bases and 7 bases, in that order; junction bases with no gene match: 8. Germline values: CDR1 SQVTM, CDR2 ANQGSEA. CDR3 size: 12 residues. The CDR3 protein is CSGGQGSQEQYF. Written as DNA, the CDR3 is TGCAGCGGGGGACAGGGTTCACAGGAGCAGTACTTC.

This clonotype showed up many times. The chain links TRBV4-1 to TRBJ2-1; 8 bases map to TRBD1. The CDR3 covers 21 residues. After removal of 0 bases from V and 0 bases from J, the junction contained 16 bases not matched to a gene. Per the germline V gene, CDR1 is MGHRA and CDR2 is YSYEKL. Here the CDR3 DNA reads TGCGCCAGCAGCCAAGAGCTACGGACAGGGCTAATTGGAAGCTCCTACAATGAGCAGTTCTTC. Its translation is CASSQELRTGLIGSSYNEQFF.

This clonotype turned up a few times. V gene TRBV10-3 combines with J gene TRBJ1-5, with 8 positions matching TRBD1. J gave up 5 bases and V 6 bases, and 3 bases lay outside the gene matches. Germline V gives CDR1 ENHRY, CDR2 SYGVKD. This CDR3 has 13 amino acids. CDR3 protein: CAIRDRDDQPQHF. In nucleotides, the CDR3 is TGTGCCATCAGGGACAGGGACGATCAGCCCCAGCATTTT.

In its sample, this clonotype was seen many times. The chain carries TRBV27 and TRBJ1-1; the D is unclear. Trimming shortened V by 0 bases and J by 4 bases, and 9 bases separated the two germline ends. CDR3 length: 14 amino acids. The germline V gene encodes CDR1 MNHEY and CDR2 SMNVEV (reference sequence). The CDR3 DNA is TGTGCCAGCAGTTTATCTCACCGGGGCACTGAAGCTTTCTTT. Amino acids: CASSLSHRGTEAFF.

This clonotype was detected a few times. The rearrangement links TRBV5-8 to TRBJ2-1; 10 positions agree with TRBD2. Germline V gives CDR1 SGHTS, CDR2 YDEGEE. The CDR3 covers 16 residues. J lost 8 bases, V lost 4 bases, and 12 bases had no gene match. The DNA of the CDR3 is TGTGCCAGCAGCGCGGATCTAGCGGGGGTTGGGGATGAGCAGTTCTTC. The encoded protein is CASSADLAGVGDEQFF.

This clonotype has a handful of counts. The chain uses TRBV20-1 and TRBJ1-2; D gene uncertain. V gave up 0 bases and J gave up 4 bases, with 18 bases separating them. Looked up from germline, CDR1 is DFQATT and CDR2 is SNEGSKA (reference sequence). The CDR3 sequence is 16 residues long. The CDR3 loop reads CSARDRRRGVAYGYTF. The CDR3 DNA sequence: TGCAGTGCTAGAGATCGAAGGCGGGGAGTCGCCTATGGCTACACCTTC.